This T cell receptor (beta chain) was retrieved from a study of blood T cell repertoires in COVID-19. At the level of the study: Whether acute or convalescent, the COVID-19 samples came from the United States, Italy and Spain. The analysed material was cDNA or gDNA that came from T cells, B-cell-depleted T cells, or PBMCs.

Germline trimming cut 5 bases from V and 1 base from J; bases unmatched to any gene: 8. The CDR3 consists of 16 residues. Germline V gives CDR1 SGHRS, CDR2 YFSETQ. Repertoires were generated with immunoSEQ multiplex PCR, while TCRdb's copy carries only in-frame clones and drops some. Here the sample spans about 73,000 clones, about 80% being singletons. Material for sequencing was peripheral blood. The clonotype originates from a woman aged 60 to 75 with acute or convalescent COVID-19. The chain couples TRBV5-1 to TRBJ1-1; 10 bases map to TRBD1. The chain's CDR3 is CASRYRDRGSNTEAFF. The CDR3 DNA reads TGCGCCAGCAGATACCGGGACAGGGGTTCGAACACTGAAGCTTTCTTT.